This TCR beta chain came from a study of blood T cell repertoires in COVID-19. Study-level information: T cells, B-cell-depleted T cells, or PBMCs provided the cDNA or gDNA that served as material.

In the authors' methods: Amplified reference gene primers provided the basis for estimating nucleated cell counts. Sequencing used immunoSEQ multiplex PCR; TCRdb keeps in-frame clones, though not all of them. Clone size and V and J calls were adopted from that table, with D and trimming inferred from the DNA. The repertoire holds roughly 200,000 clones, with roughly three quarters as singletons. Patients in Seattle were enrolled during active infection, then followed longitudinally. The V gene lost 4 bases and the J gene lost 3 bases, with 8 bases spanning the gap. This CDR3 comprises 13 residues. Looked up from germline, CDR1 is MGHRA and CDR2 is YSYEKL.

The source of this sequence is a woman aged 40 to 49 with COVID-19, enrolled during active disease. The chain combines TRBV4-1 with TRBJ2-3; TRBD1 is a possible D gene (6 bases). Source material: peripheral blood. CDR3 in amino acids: CASSLQGTDTQYF. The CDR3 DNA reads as TGCGCCAGCAGCCTACAGGGTACAGATACGCAGTATTTT.